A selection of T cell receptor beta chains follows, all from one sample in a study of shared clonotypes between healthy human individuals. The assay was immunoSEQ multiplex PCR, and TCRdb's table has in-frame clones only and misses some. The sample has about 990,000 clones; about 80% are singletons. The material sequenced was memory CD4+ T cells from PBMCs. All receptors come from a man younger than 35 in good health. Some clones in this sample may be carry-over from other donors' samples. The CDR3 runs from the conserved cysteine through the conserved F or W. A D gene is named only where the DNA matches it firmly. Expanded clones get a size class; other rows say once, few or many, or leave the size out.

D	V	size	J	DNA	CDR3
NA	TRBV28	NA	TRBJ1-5	TGTGCCAGCAGCCGGCCGGCGGGGCCCCAGCATTTT	CASSRPAGPQHF
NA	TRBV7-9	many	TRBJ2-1	TGTGCCAGCATAACCGGTGGGGGTAGGGCCTACAATGAGCAGTTCTTC	CASITGGGRAYNEQFF
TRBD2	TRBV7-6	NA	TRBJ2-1	TGTGCCAGCAGTGACGGGAGGTTTAGGAATGAGCAGTTCTTC	CASSDGRFRNEQFF
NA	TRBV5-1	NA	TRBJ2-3	TGCGCCAGCAGGCCCGGGACAAGCACAGATACGCAGTATTTT	CASRPGTSTDTQYF
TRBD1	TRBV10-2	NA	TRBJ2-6	TGCGCCAGCAATTCGGGACAGATCTCTGGGGCCAACGTCCTGACTTTC	CASNSGQISGANVLTF
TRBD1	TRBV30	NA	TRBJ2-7	TGTGCCTTCCACCGGGACAGCTACGAGCAGTACTTC	CAFHRDSYEQYF
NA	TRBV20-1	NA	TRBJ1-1	TGCAGTGCTACGCCTGAAGCTTTCTTT	CSATPEAFF
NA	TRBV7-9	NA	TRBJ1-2	TGTGCCAGCAGTCCCGACACGAACTTTGGCTACGCCTTC	CASSPDTNFGYAF
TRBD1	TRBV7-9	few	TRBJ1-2	TGTGCCAGCAGCTCCGGACAGGGTGCAGTCTACACCTTC	CASSSGQGAVYTF
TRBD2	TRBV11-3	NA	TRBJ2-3	TGTGCCAGCAGCCCCCTCTCTAGCGGTTTAGATACGCAGTATTTT	CASSPLSSGLDTQYF
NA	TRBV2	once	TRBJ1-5	TGTGCCAGCAGTGCCCATGGGACGACCTGGCAGCATTTT	CASSAHGTTWQHF
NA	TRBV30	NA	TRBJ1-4	TGTGCCTGGACGGGCACTCCTGGGGAAAAACTGTTTTTT	CAWTGTPGEKLFF
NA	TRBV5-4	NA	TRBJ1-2	TGTGCCAGCAGCTTGGCGGACATTCGGGGCTACACCTTC	CASSLADIRGYTF
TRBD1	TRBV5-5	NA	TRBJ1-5	TGTGCCAGCAGCTTCAGAATGGAGGGACAGGGGAATCAGCCCCAGCATTTT	CASSFRMEGQGNQPQHF
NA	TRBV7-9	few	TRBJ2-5	TGTGCCAGCAGCTTACCCCGGGACCTAAAAGAGACCCAGTACTTC	CASSLPRDLKETQYF
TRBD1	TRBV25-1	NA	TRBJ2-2	TGTGCCAGCAGTTCCCCGGTAGGGGGCGGGACCGGGGAGCTGTTTTTT	CASSSPVGGGTGELFF
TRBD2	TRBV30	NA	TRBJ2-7	TGTGCCTGGAGTTGGCTAGCGGCCTACGAGCAGTACTTC	CAWSWLAAYEQYF
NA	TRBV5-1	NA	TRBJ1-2	TGCGCCAGCAGCTTGGGCCGGGGATCACCCAATGGCTACACCTTC	CASSLGRGSPNGYTF
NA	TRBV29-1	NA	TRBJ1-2	TGCAGCGTCGCCGGGACCTATGGCTACACCTTC	CSVAGTYGYTF
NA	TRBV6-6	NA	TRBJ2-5	TGTGCCAGCAGTGCGGAGGGACAGTCAGAGACCCAGTACTTC	CASSAEGQSETQYF
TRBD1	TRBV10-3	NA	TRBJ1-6	TGTGCCATCAGTACCCCGGACAGGGAACGGTCACCCCTCCACTTT	CAISTPDRERSPLHF
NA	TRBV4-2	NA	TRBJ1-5	TGTGCCAGCAGCCAAGTGGGTTCCGGGGAGCAGCCCCAGCATTTT	CASSQVGSGEQPQHF
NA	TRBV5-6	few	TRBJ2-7	TGTGCCAGCAGCTACTACAGGGCCGAGCAGTACTTC	CASSYYRAEQYF
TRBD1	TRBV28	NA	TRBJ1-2	TGTGCCAGCAGTTCCACCGGGACAGGGGGTTCCGCTGGCTATGGCTACACCTTC	CASSSTGTGGSAGYGYTF
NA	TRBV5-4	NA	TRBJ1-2	TGTGCCAGCTCACCCGGAGGGACTAACTATGGCTACACCTTC	CASSPGGTNYGYTF
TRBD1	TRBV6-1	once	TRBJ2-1	TGTGCCAGCAGTGAAAGGCCGGGACAGTTATACAATGAGCAGTTCTTC	CASSERPGQLYNEQFF
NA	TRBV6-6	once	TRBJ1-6	TGTGCCAGCAGTTTCGAGGATTCACCCCTCCACTTT	CASSFEDSPLHF
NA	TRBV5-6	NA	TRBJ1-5	TGTGCCAGCAGCTTGGGCCCCAATCAGCCCCAGCATTTT	CASSLGPNQPQHF
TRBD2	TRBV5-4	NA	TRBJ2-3	TGTGCCAGCGCATACCGGCGGGGGAGAAGCACAGATACGCAGTATTTT	CASAYRRGRSTDTQYF
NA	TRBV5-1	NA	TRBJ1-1	TGCGCCAGCATATCACAGGGTATGAACACTGAAGCTTTCTTT	CASISQGMNTEAFF
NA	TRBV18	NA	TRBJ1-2	TGTGCCAGCTCACCCGCTGACAGCGGCTATGGCTACACCTTC	CASSPADSGYGYTF
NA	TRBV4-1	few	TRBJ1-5	TGCGCCAGCAGCCCCCGGGAGGGTTGGAGTCAGCCCCAGCATTTT	CASSPREGWSQPQHF
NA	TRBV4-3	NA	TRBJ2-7	TGCGCCAGCAGCCGGTTCGGGGAGTCCTACGAGCAGTACTTC	CASSRFGESYEQYF
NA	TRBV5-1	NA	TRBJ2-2	TGCGCCAGTAGCTTGGGGTTGCAGGTCGGGGAGCTGTTTTTT	CASSLGLQVGELFF
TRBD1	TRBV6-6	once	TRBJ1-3	TGTGCCAGCCGGACAGGGTTTGGGAACACCATATATTTT	CASRTGFGNTIYF
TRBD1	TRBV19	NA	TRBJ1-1	TGTGCCAGTAGTATAATACAGGGGTTGGTGAAGGGTGAAGCTTTCTTT	CASSIIQGLVKGEAFF
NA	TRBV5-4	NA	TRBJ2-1	TGTGCCAGCAGCTTTTTGGCGGGTGAGCAGTTCTTC	CASSFLAGEQFF
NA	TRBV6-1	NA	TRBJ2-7	TGTGCCAGCAGTGAAGAAATACGTTCGTACTTC	CASSEEIRSYF
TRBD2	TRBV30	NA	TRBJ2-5	TGTGCCGGGAACCCTAGGACTAGCGAAGAGACCCAGTACTTC	CAGNPRTSEETQYF
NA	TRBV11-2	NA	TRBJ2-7	TGTGCCAGCAGCTTAGATCCCCTCTGGCAGTACTTC	CASSLDPLWQYF
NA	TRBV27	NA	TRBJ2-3	TGTGCCAGCAGTTTTTATAGGGTTAGCACAGATACGCAGTATTTT	CASSFYRVSTDTQYF
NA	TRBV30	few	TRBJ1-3	TGTGCCTTCACCCGGGGCCCTGGAAACACCATATATTTT	CAFTRGPGNTIYF
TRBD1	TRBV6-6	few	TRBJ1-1	TGTGCCAGCAGTCCCGGGACAGGCCTTTCGAACACTGAAGCTTTCTTT	CASSPGTGLSNTEAFF
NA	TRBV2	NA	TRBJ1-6	TGTGCCGGTACCGGGTTGCGGGAATCACCCCTCCACTTT	CAGTGLRESPLHF
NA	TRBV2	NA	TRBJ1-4	TGTGCCAGTGCGGTGGGCCCTAATGAAAAACTGTTTTTT	CASAVGPNEKLFF
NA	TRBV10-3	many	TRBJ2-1	TGTGCCATCAGTGAAGACAACAATGAGCAGTTCTTC	CAISEDNNEQFF